This TCR beta chain was retrieved from a study of blood T cell repertoires in COVID-19. On the study more broadly: The cDNA or gDNA used as material had been derived from T cells, B-cell-depleted T cells, or PBMCs.

TCRdb's copy holds only in-frame clones and misses some; the assay was immunoSEQ multiplex PCR. The data show 70,000 or so clones, with 80% to 85% seen just once and 8.5% to 10% held by the top ten. CDR3 size: 14 residues. The germline V gene has CDR1 SEHNR and CDR2 FQNEAQ (reference sequence). J was trimmed by 7 bases and V by 5 bases; bases with no gene match: 8. The material sequenced was peripheral blood. The receptor comes from a woman older than 75 with acute or convalescent COVID-19. V and J are TRBV7-9 and TRBJ2-5; 9 nucleotides agree with TRBD1. The CDR3 spells CASSRDRARGTQYF. The CDR3 bases are TGTGCCAGCAGCCGGGACAGGGCCCGGGGGACCCAGTACTTC.